The 13 T cell receptor beta chains below were found in one sample sequenced in a study of human T cells and chemical hapten exposure. TCRdb processed the RACE reads anew with MiXCR; each CDR3 protein has one entry. The repertoire includes under 400,000 distinct CDR3 sequences, 4.5% to 6% of them detected once, and just over 2.5% sits in the top ten. The sample's time point: pre-sensitization, week 0. This sample's treatment: therapeutic diphenylcyclopropenone sensitization with weekly scalp DPC. The specimen comprised whole blood, sampled in connection with sensitization to the hapten diphenylcyclopropenone (DPC). Every receptor here comes from a woman aged 50 to 60 with alopecia areata. Some clones in this sample may be carry-over from other donors' samples.

This clonotype was counted at least ten times. This chain joins TRBV4-3 and TRBJ1-2; D not certain. Trimming shortened V by 0 bases and J by 0 bases, and 11 bases separated the two germline ends. The CDR3 is made up of 16 amino acids. Germline CDR1 and CDR2: LGHNA and YSLEER. Here the CDR3 DNA reads TGCGCCAGCAGCCAAGACTGGCGGACTACTAACTATGGCTACACCTTC. This encodes CASSQDWRTTNYGYTF.

The chain joins TRBV15 to TRBJ1-1; no clear D. V was trimmed by 2 bases and J by 6 bases, leaving 13 bases between them. The CDR3 is 14 residues long. CDR1 is LNHNV, CDR2 YYDKDF, per germline (reference sequence). For the CDR3, the DNA is TGTGCCACCAGCAGAAGAGTGGAAGTCCCTGAAGCTTTCTTT. Its translation: CATSRRVEVPEAFF.

The table lists this clonotype with many counts. The chain has TRBV6-2 or TRBV6-3 and TRBJ2-7; perhaps TRBD1 as D (6 bases). The germline CDR1 and CDR2 sequences are MNHEY and SVGEGT. CDR3 size: 16 residues. The V end was cut by 4 bases, the J end by 3 bases, with 19 bases between. The CDR3 DNA sequence: TGTGCCAGCAGTTCCTCCGTGGGGGCCCCTCTCTACGAGCAGTACTTC. Its protein is CASSSSVGAPLYEQYF.

This clonotype was recorded at least ten times. The chain has TRBV30 and TRBJ2-7; D unresolved. This CDR3 comprises 12 residues. Germline V gene lookup returns CDR1 GTSNPN and CDR2 SVGIG (reference sequence). V was trimmed by 0 bases and J by 6 bases, leaving 9 bases between them. DNA of the CDR3: TGTGCCTGGAGTGTACGGCATTCCGAGCAGTACTTC. This translates into CAWSVRHSEQYF.

V is TRBV14 and J is TRBJ2-7; 9 bases agree with TRBD2. The CDR3 spans 15 residues. V gave up 4 bases and J gave up 6 bases; unmatched junction bases: 10. Per the germline V gene, CDR1 is SGHDN and CDR2 is FVKESK. The CDR3 protein is CASSLSGRGDSEQYF. CDR3 sequence (DNA): TGTGCCAGCAGCCTTAGCGGGAGAGGCGATTCCGAGCAGTACTTC.

This clonotype was detected a few times. This chain connects TRBV7-8 to TRBJ2-3; D perhaps matches TRBD1 (5 bases). Germline V gene sequence: CDR1 SGHVS, CDR2 FQNEAQ. CDR3 length: 16 amino acids. Trimming shortened V by 2 bases and J by 3 bases, and 15 bases separated the two germline ends. Written as DNA, the CDR3 is TGTGCCAGCAGCTTATCGGGCAGGGTAGAGACAGATACGCAGTATTTT. Translating it yields CASSLSGRVETDTQYF.

This clonotype turned up a few times. This chain connects TRBV6-5 to TRBJ2-3; 8 nucleotides align to TRBD2. V shed 0 bases and J 1 base; nucleotides not matched to a gene: 6. The length of the CDR3 is 17 residues. CDR1 is MNHEY and CDR2 is SVGAGI in the germline V gene. Written as DNA, the CDR3 is TGTGCCAGCAGTTACTCGACCCCGACTAGCGGCACAGATACGCAGTATTTT. Translated, it gives CASSYSTPTSGTDTQYF.

This clonotype was seen more than once but under ten times. The chain has TRBV9 and TRBJ2-7; a weak D match, TRBD2 (6 bases). This CDR3 spans 14 amino acids. With 4 bases removed from V and 3 bases from J, the gap between germline ends came to 14 bases. From germline, CDR1 is SGDLS and CDR2 YYNGEE. CDR3 coding DNA: TGTGCCAGCAGCCCGACGGGGGACCTCTACGAGCAGTACTTC. Translation: CASSPTGDLYEQYF.

This clonotype was observed many times. The J gene is TRBJ1-6, the V gene TRBV3-1; TRBD1 matches at 7 bases. V lost 5 bases and J lost 7; bases outside the gene matches: 5. This CDR3 is 14 amino acids long. Germline CDR1 is LGHDT and CDR2 is YNNKEL (reference sequence). CDR3 loop: CASSSGQHNSPLHF. The DNA for the CDR3 is TGTGCCAGCAGCTCGGGACAGCACAATTCACCCCTCCACTTT.

This clonotype was counted many times. V and J are TRBV7-2 and TRBJ1-6, with D tentatively TRBD1 (5 bases). The CDR3 covers 15 residues. The V end was cut by 4 bases, the J end by 7 bases, with 14 bases between. Germline V gene sequence: CDR1 SGHTA, CDR2 FQGNSA. The CDR3 is CASSYSGQENSPLHF. The DNA for the CDR3 is TGTGCCAGCAGCTATTCGGGGCAGGAAAATTCACCCCTCCACTTT.

V is TRBV12-5 and J is TRBJ2-7; possibly TRBD2 for D (5 bases). Trimming cost V 8 bases and J 3 bases, with 20 bases left between them. The CDR3 sequence is 15 residues long. Germline lookup yields CDR1 LGHNT and CDR2 FRNRAP. CDR3 DNA sequence: TGTGCTAGTCTGCCCGGACCGGGGAATCTCTACGAGCAGTACTTC. Amino acid sequence: CASLPGPGNLYEQYF.

This clonotype came up a few times. V is TRBV20-1 and J is TRBJ2-7; TRBD1 aligns across 7 bases. V lost 2 bases and J lost 7; bases outside the gene matches: 14. The germline V gene encodes CDR1 DFQATT and CDR2 SNEGSKA (reference sequence). The CDR3 is 15 amino acids. CDR3 DNA: TGCAGTGCTAGACCACCCTACGGGACAGTCCTTGAGCAGTACTTC. Protein product: CSARPPYGTVLEQYF.

CDR3 sequence: CASSLDRWEQYF. The CDR3 DNA is TGCGCCAGCAGCTTGGACCGGTGGGAGCAGTACTTC. The chain links TRBV5-1 to TRBJ2-7; no clear D gene. Trimming cost V 0 bases and J 7 bases, with 8 bases left between them. This CDR3 is 12 amino acids long. Looked up from germline, CDR1 is SGHRS and CDR2 is YFSETQ.